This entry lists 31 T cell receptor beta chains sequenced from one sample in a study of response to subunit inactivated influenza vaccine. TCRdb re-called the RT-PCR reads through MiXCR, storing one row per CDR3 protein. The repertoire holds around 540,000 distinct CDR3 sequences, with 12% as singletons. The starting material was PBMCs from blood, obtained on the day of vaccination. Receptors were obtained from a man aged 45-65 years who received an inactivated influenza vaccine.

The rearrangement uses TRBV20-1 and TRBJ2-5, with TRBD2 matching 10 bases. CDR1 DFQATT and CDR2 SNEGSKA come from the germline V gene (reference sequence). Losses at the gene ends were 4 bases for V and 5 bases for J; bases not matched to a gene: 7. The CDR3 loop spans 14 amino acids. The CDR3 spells CSANLAGVGETQYF. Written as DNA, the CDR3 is TGCAGTGCTAATCTAGCGGGGGTCGGGGAGACCCAGTACTTC.

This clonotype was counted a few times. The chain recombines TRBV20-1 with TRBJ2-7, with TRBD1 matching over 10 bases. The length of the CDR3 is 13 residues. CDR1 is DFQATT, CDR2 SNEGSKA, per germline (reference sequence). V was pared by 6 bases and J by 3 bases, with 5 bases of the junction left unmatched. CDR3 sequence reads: CSAHGQGDYEQYF. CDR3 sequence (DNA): TGCAGTGCCCATGGACAGGGGGACTACGAGCAGTACTTC.

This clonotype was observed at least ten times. The CDR3 nucleotides read TGTGCCAGCAATCGACAGGGGGCATCCTACAATGAGCAGTTCTTC. Translation: CASNRQGASYNEQFF. The chain joins TRBV9 to TRBJ2-1; 10 positions match TRBD1. Germline assignment: CDR1 SGDLS and CDR2 YYNGEE. The V and J ends lost 6 bases and 1 base, in that order; junction bases with no gene match: 4. The CDR3 sequence is 15 residues long.

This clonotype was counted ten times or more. Written as DNA, the CDR3 is TGCAGCGTTGCGAGGGATTACGAGCAGTACTTC. As protein: CSVARDYEQYF. The rearrangement uses TRBV29-1 and TRBJ2-7; D is perhaps TRBD2 (5 bases). Germline lookup yields CDR1 SQVTM and CDR2 ANQGSEA. V lost 4 bases to trimming and J lost 4 bases, with 8 bases between them. There are 11 residues in the CDR3.

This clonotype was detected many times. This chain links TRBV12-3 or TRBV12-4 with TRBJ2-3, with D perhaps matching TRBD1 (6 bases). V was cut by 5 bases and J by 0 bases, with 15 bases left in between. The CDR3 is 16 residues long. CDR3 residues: CASSTRTVSSTDTQYF. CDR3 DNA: TGTGCCAGCAGTACCCGGACAGTATCTAGCACAGATACGCAGTATTTT.

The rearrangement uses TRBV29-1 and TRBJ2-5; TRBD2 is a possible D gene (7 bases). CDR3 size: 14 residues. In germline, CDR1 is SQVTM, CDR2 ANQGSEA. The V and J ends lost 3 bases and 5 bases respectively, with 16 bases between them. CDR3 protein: CSVERGLAGETQYF. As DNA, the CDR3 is TGCAGCGTTGAGCGGGGGCTAGCTGGCGAGACCCAGTACTTC.

The CDR3 DNA is TGTGCCAGCAGCTTGTCGGGGGGGCGCTCAGAGACCCAGTACTTC. This translates into CASSLSGGRSETQYF. This chain joins TRBV7-2 and TRBJ2-5, with TRBD2 identical over 8 bases. The CDR3 loop spans 15 amino acids. The V and J ends lost 3 bases and 4 bases, in that order; junction bases with no gene match: 7. Germline-derived CDR1 and CDR2 are SGHTA and FQGNSA.

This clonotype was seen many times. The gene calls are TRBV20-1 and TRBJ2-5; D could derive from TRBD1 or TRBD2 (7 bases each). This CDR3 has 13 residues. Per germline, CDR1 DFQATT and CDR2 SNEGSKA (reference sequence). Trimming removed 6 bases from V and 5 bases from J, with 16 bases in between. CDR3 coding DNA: TGCAGTGCAAGAACAGGGGAGGGGGAGACCCAGTACTTC. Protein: CSARTGEGETQYF.

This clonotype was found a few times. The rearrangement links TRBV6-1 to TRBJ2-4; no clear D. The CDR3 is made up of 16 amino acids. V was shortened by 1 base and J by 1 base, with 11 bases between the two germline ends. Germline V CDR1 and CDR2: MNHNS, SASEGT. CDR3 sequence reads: CASSEGGAEAKNIQYF. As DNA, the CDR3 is TGTGCCAGCAGTGAAGGGGGTGCGGAGGCCAAAAACATTCAGTACTTC.

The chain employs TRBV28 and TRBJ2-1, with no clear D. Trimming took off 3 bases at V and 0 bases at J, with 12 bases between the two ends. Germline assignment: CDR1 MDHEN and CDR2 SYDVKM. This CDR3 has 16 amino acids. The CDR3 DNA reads TGTGCCAGCAGTTTTGAAAGGATGAGCTCCTACAATGAGCAGTTCTTC. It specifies CASSFERMSSYNEQFF.

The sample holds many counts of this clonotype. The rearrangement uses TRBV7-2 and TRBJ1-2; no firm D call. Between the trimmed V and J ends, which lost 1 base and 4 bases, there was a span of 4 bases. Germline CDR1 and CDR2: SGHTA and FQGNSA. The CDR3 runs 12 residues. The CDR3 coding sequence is TGTGCCAGCAGCTTAGACAGCTATGGCTACACCTTC. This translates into CASSLDSYGYTF.

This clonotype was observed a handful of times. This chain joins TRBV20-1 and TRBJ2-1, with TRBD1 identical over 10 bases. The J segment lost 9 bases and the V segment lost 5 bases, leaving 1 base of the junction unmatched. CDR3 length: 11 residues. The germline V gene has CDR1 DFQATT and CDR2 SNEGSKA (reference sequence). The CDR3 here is CSAGDRGEQFF. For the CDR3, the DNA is TGCAGTGCTGGGGACAGGGGTGAGCAGTTCTTC.

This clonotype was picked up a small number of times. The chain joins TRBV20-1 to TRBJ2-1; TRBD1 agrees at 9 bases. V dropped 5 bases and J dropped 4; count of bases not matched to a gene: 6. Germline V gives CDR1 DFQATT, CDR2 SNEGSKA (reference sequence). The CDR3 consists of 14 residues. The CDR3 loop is CSARTGVGYNEQFF. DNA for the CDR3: TGCAGTGCTCGGACAGGGGTAGGGTACAATGAGCAGTTCTTC.

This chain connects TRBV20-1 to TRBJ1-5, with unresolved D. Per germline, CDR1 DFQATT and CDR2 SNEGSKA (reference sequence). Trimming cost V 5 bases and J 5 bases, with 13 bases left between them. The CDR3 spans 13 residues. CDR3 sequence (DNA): TGCAGTGCTGGAGGGCGGGGTGATCAGCCCCAGCATTTT. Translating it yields CSAGGRGDQPQHF.

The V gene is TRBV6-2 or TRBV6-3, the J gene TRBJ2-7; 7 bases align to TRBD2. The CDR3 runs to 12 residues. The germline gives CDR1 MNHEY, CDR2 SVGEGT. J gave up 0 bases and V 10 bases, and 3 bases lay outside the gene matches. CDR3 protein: CATRDYSYEQYF. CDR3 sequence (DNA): TGTGCCACAAGGGACTACTCCTACGAGCAGTACTTC.

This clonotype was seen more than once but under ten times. The CDR3 coding sequence is TGTGCCATCAGTGTAAATCTCCAAGAGACCCAGTACTTC. Translating it yields CAISVNLQETQYF. The rearrangement uses TRBV10-3 and TRBJ2-5; no clear D. This CDR3 is 13 amino acids long. Germline V gene sequence: CDR1 ENHRY, CDR2 SYGVKD. The V end was cut by 4 bases, the J end by 1 base, with 7 bases between.

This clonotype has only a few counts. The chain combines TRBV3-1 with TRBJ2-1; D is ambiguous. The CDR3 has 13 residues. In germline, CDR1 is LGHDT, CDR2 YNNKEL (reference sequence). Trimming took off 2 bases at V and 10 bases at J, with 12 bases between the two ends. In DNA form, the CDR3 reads TGTGCCAGCAGCCAACCTCCCCCTCCGGAGCAGTTCTTC. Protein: CASSQPPPPEQFF.

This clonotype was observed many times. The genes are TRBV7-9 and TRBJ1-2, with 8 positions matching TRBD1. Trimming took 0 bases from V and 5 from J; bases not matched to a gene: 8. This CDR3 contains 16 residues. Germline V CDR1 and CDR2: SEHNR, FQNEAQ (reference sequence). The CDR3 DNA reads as TGTGCCAGCAGCTTAGCGCGAGGACAGGGAGGGTATGGCTACACCTTC. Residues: CASSLARGQGGYGYTF.

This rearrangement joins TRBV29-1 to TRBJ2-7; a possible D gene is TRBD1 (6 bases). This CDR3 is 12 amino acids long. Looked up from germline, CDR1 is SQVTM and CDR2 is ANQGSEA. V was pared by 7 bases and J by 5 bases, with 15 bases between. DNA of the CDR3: TGCAGCGGGACAGCCAGTGCCCACGAGCAGTACTTC. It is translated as CSGTASAHEQYF.

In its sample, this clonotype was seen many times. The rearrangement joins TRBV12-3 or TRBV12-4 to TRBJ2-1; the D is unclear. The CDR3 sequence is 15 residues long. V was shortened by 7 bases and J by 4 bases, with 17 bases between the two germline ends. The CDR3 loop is CASNMRHRPYNEQFF. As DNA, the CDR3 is TGTGCCAGCAATATGAGGCACCGGCCTTACAATGAGCAGTTCTTC.

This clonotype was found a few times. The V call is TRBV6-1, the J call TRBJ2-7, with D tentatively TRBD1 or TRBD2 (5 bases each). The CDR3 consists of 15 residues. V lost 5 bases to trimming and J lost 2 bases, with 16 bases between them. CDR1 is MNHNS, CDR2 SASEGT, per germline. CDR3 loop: CASSTFRDPTYEQYF. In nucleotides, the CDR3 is TGTGCCAGCAGTACGTTCCGGGACCCGACCTACGAGCAGTACTTC.

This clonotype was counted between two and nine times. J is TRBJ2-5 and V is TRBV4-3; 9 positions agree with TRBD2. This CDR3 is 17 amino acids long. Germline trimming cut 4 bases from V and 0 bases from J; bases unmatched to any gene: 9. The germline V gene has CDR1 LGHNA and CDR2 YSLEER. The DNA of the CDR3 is TGCGCCAGCAGCCGATCAACCAGCGGGGGGCACCAAGAGACCCAGTACTTC. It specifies CASSRSTSGGHQETQYF.

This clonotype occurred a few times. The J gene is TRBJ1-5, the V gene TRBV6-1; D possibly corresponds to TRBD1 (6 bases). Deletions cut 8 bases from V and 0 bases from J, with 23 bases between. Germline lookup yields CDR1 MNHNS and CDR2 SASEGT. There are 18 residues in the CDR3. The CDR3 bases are TGTGCCAGCGACCATAGAGGGGGGACACCTTATAGCAATCAGCCCCAGCATTTT. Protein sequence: CASDHRGGTPYSNQPQHF.

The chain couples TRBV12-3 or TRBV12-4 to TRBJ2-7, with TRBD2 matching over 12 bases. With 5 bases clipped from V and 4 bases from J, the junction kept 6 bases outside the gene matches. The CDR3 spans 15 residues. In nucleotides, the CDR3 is TGTGCCAGCAGTCCTACTAGCGGGAGGAAGTACGAGCAGTACTTC. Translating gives CASSPTSGRKYEQYF.

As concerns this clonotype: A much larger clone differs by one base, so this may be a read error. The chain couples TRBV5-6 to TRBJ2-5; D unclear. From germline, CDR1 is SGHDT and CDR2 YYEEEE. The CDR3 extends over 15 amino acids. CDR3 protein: CASSLERRSQGTQYF. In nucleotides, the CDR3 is TGTGCCAGCAGCTTGGAACGGCGCAGCCAAGGGACCCAGTACTTC.

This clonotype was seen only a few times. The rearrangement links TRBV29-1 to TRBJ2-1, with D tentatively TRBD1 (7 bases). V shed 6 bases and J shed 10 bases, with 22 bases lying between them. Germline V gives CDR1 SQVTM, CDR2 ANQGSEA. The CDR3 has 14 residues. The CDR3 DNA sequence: TGCAGCGTGGGGGGCGGGACGACAGGGAGAGAGCAGTTCTTC. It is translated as CSVGGGTTGREQFF.

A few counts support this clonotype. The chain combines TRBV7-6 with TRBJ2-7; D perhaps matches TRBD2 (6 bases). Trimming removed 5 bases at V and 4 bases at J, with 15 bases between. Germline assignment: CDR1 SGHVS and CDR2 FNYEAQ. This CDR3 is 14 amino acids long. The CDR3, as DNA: TGTGCCAGCAGCGCAAGCGGGTTCGGATACGAGCAGTACTTC. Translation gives CASSASGFGYEQYF. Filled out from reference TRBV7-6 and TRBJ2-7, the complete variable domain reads GAGVSQSPRYKVTKRGQDVALRCDPISGHVSLYWYRQALGQGPEFLTYFNYEAQQDKSGLPNDRFSAERPEGSISTLTIQRTEQRDSAMYRCASSASGFGYEQYFGPGTRLTVT.

CDR3 coding DNA: TGTGCCAGCAGTTTATCTCTCATTGGGACCCAGTACTTC. Its translation: CASSLSLIGTQYF. The chain carries TRBV28 and TRBJ2-5; the D is unclear. Between the trimmed V and J ends, which lost 1 base and 7 bases, there was a span of 10 bases. The CDR3 has 13 amino acids. CDR1 is MDHEN and CDR2 is SYDVKM in the germline V gene.

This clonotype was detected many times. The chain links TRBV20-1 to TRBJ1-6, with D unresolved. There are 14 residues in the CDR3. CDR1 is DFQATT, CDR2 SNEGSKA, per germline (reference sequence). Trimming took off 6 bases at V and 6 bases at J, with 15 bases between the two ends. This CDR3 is CSALPGDFNSPLHF. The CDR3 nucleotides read TGCAGTGCCCTTCCGGGTGACTTTAATTCACCCCTCCACTTT.

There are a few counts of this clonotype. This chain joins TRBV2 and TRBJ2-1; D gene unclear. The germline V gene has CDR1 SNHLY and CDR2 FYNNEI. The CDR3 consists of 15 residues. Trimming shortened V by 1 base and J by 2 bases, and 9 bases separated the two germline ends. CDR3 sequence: CASSEEGRPYNEQFF. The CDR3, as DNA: TGTGCCAGCAGTGAAGAGGGTCGACCCTACAATGAGCAGTTCTTC.

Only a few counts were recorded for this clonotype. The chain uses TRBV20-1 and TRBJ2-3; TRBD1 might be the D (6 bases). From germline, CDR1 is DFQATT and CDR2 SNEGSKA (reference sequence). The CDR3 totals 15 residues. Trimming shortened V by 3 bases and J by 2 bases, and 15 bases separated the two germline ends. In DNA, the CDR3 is TGCAGTGCTAGCCCCGGGACAAGTTTCACAGATACGCAGTATTTT. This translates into CSASPGTSFTDTQYF.